This T cell receptor beta chain derives from a study of T cells in Graves' hyperthyroidism and ophthalmopathy. What was amplified from RNA transcripts were TCR beta CDR3 regions. The HTBI set primed first-round TCR CDR3 RT-PCR. Each CDR3 protein is one row after TCRdb ran MiXCR on the multiplex PCR reads. The table shows approximately 410,000 distinct CDR3 sequences, with around 13% occurring only once. General study findings and limits: Model-based prediction identified ophthalmopathy a median approximately 6 months prior to its onset.

In its sample, this clonotype was seen a few times. The antigen remains unidentified. The sequenced sample consisted of blood. The sequence was collected from a woman aged 18-35 years with Graves' hyperthyroidism.

CDR3 nucleotide sequence: TGTGCCAGTAGTATAGGGATAAGCGGTGTCAGCTCCTACAATGAGCAGTTCTTC. Protein: CASSIGISGVSSYNEQFF. The chain couples TRBV19 to TRBJ2-1, with D perhaps TRBD2 (5 bases). From germline, CDR1 is LNHDA and CDR2 SQIVND (reference sequence). Trimming removed 1 base from V and 0 bases from J, with 16 bases in between. This CDR3 spans 18 amino acids.